The present TCR beta chain was sequenced within a study of cytomegalovirus exposure and HLA in healthy donors (dated by TCRdb to 2015 to 2018). With regard to the full study: An earlier analysis of 587 of the donors reported under 300 Gb of sequence data and 100 million to 120 million unique TCR beta sequences obtained from around 170 million T cells. Roughly 300 gigabases of sequencing data and around 85 million unique TCR sequences made up an early release that covered 500 to 650 HLA-typed donors. Among the roughly 430 genotyped donors, around 81% belonged to the genetic ancestry cluster associated with self-reported Caucasian donors. The study aimed to test whether cataloging public T cell receptors could reveal signatures of past pathogen exposure. The study used immunosequencing to profile the T cell repertoires of approximately 640 subjects and linked those repertoires to cytomegalovirus serostatus. Along with the roughly 670-subject first cohort, a separate validation cohort of roughly 110 different subjects was used. To predict cytomegalovirus infection status, the study brought together high-throughput TCR immunosequencing, statistical association of individual TCRs with disease status, and machine learning. In a later analysis, previously published TCR beta repertoires from about 640 donors were re-analyzed and high-resolution HLA genotyping was added so that TCR occurrence patterns could be studied. The later analysis used no new phenotypic data to find candidate immune exposures, relying instead on TCR beta sequences and their occurrence across donors. An earlier analysis of 587 of the donors used high-throughput TCR beta sequencing to judge whether each TCR beta V gene segment behaved as functional or pseudogenic. Alongside the repertoire data, information on donor age, sex, ethnicity and CMV serostatus was compiled. A later genetic analysis used genome-wide SNP genotypes for about three fifths of the 666 donors, treating that subset as a discovery cohort. All discovery cohort repertoires had been generated using a single sequencing platform. Both class I and class II loci were covered by HLA typing, at four-digit resolution. Typing coverage differed by locus: A, B, C, DRB1 and DQB1 were typed in roughly 629-630 donors, DQA1 in about 500, DPA1 in approximately 600, and DPB1 in 450 to 490. A handful of DR-DQ haplotypes were treated as single units for association and clustering because of strong linkage in the cohort. On average, about 200,000 unique TCR beta nucleotide sequences were sequenced per donor among a few hundred genotyped donors of the cohort, with roughly 18% of those sequences being non-productive.

Looking up the germline V gene yields CDR1 WSHSY and CDR2 SAAADI. Trimming takes 0 bases from V and 3 bases from J, and the germline ends sit 8 bases apart. The CDR3 sequence holds 14 residues, the cysteine and phenylalanine included. The only DNA kept is the CDR3, 42 bases in frame from the first base. On the study overall, not on this receptor specifically: An earlier analysis of around 540 of the donors showed that most TCR beta V segments appeared in productive rearrangements either about 87% or about 30% of the time, which broadly matched IMGT annotations. A cluster of highly shared sequence variants was judged likely to be a technical artifact of the sequencing pipeline. In the study, about 150 TCR beta chains were listed as associated with cytomegalovirus. In a later analysis, most CMV-associated TCR beta chains were found to appear HLA-restricted, with HLA associations seemingly driven largely by CMV exposure. It was suggested by the authors that the approach could potentially be generalized to other disease states and immunological phenotypes. Because some donors lacked HLA typing at each locus, the association tests relied only on the typed subset. In a later analysis, the rate of TCR association differed among HLA loci, with DRB1 alleles having the most associated TCRs and HLA-C alleles having the fewest. CMV serostatus was the only immune exposure information available for the cohort. Cytomegalovirus status was reported to be diagnosed by the classifier with high specificity and sensitivity in both the original and validation cohorts. A later genetic analysis reported fewer N-insertions in productive TCRs among donors in an Asian-associated ancestry cluster than the roughly 640-donor mean. In a later analysis, HLA-associated TCR beta chains showed more clonal expansion and lower generation probabilities than non-associated chains that were equally common. Around 16 rarely observed V segments, including chromosome 9 orphons, were excluded from the earlier analysis of about 600 of the donors because counts were too low. When HLA alleles, especially DR and DQ, strongly co-occurred, TCR associations were difficult to assign to individual alleles. Most TCR sequences were seen in very few donors, while some public TCRs were found in many individuals. A further reported finding was that TCR beta sequences accurately predicted the HLA-A and HLA-B alleles for most subjects in the first cohort. In vitro tests confirmed that a few of the cytomegalovirus-associated TCR beta chains recognize cytomegalovirus antigens. In a later analysis, 16,951 TCR beta sequences were associated with specific HLA alleles at a false discovery rate of 0.05. In this cohort, only TCR beta chains were sequenced, and detectable features were limited by the absence of alpha or paired-chain data. Some IMGT-functional V segments, including TRBV6-2 and TRBV6-3, could not be told apart with the 87-base-pair reads, so those segments were excluded. V-gene and J-gene trimming of TCR beta chains was associated with a missense DCLRE1C variant in a later genetic analysis, and the association was replicated in an independent cohort. The presence/absence analyses assumed that sequencing depth was roughly uniform across donors, and that assumption may not be true. Correlated functional status among segregating V segments might be attributable to linkage disequilibrium, but an unknown experimental factor could not be ruled out. According to a later analysis, parvovirus B19, influenza, CMV and Epstein-Barr virus appeared linked to several top co-occurrence clusters.

In regard to this clone: Its recognized antigen is unknown. Qualities for individual bases were not recorded, and no much larger clone is one base off.

Library preparation employed the immunoSEQ multiplex PCR assay. A mixture of 60 forward primers for TCR Vbeta segments and 13 reverse primers for TCR Jbeta segments was used in the multiplex PCR. A multiplex PCR assay on genomic DNA amplified the CDR3 region of rearranged TCR beta genes. Amplified TCR beta libraries were sequenced as 87-base-pair reads on the Illumina HiSeq System. As for the original processing: A later analysis tallied approximately 87 million unique TCR beta chains across the 700 or so repertoires, and about 10 million of those chains were shared by two or more donors. A nearest-neighbor algorithm error-corrected the raw reads and collapsed the reads into unique sequences, merging closely related sequences to remove PCR and sequencing errors. Alignment of CDR3 sequences to IMGT reference sequences was used to assign V, D and J gene segments. For a sequence to be retained, a match of at least six nucleotides was required to both a V gene segment and a J gene segment. A rearrangement counted as productive if the CDR3 had no stop codons and remained in frame with V and J, and every other rearrangement counted as non-productive. Following IMGT convention, CDR3 was defined as the stretch from the second conserved V-encoded cysteine up to the conserved J-encoded phenylalanine. In an earlier analysis of more than 550 of the donors, sequences lacking an unambiguous match to a single V gene segment were excluded. In an earlier analysis of several hundred of the donors, V segments were called functional above 56.7% productive rearrangements and were called segregating when the between-donor standard deviation exceeded 5%. A statistical classification framework was developed to diagnose cytomegalovirus status using the catalog of TCR beta chain sequences. A later analysis assigned V and J genes by comparing TCR nucleotide sequences with IMGT/GENE-DB human TR gene sequences. In a later analysis, CDR3 sequences and most-parsimonious VDJ recombination scenarios were assigned using the TCRdist pipeline. In a later analysis, each TCR beta chain was defined by its CDR3 amino acid sequence together with its V-gene family, and reads without a unique V-gene family were excluded. As a way to deal with suspected cross-contamination and a sequencing artifact, a later analysis dropped 450 to 600 nucleotide sequences that were highly shared and had low generation probability. A later analysis calculated a clonal expansion index for each public chain from normalized within-repertoire ranks of inferred template counts. A later analysis computed generation probabilities with a VDJ recombination model fitted to out-of-frame rearrangements, and checked the results against IGoR. In a later analysis, TCR-TCR, TCR-HLA and TCR-CMV co-occurrence was scored with hypergeometric tests, and a repertoire-size bias correction was applied to TCR pairs. False discovery rates were estimated in a later analysis by permuting HLA or CMV assignments 20 times. In a later analysis, co-occurring TCRs were grouped using DBSCAN, with TCRdist sequence similarity added in when clustering inside HLA-allele-positive subsets. Repertoires with fewer than 30,000 or more than 120,000 public chains, plus five repertoires with anomalous nucleotide sharing, were excluded from co-occurrence clustering. As stored in TCRdb, this immuneACCESS dataset retains in-frame rearrangements with V and J assigned. A fraction of the clones does not appear; measured against another copy, unresolved V genes explain less than half of the discrepancy, and the remainder lacks a known reason. From that table come the V and J calls and clone size; the DNA was used to work out D and trimming. Here the sample has some 52,000 clones; about three quarters occur a single time. The ten largest make up around 3.1% of the sample.

In total, approximately 690 healthy bone marrow donors made up the cohort. All cohort members were sampled while nominally healthy, although unrecorded immune exposures were likely present. The donor was CMV seronegative and belonged to the group of approximately 320 seronegative cohort members. A peripheral blood sample was collected from each donor, and TCR beta sequencing was performed on peripheral blood mononuclear cells. The Qiagen DNeasy Blood Extraction Kit was used to extract genomic DNA from the blood cell samples. The chain joins TRBV10-2 to TRBJ2-5; a weak D assignment points to TRBD2 (5 bases agree). The receptor was derived from a man between 18 and 29 years old in good health and CMV-seronegative. The sequenced sample was PBMCs. At the DNA level, the sequence is TGCGCCAGCAGTGAGTCGGGAGTAAAAGAGACCCAGTACTTC. This gives the protein CASSESGVKETQYF.